This paragraph reports one TCR beta chain. Its cognate antigen is unknown. The data stem from a study of cytomegalovirus exposure and HLA in healthy donors. Regarding the study as a whole: Using a false discovery rate of 0.05, a later analysis showed that approximately 16,000 TCR beta sequences were associated with HLA alleles. When analyzed later, the rates of TCR association showed variation by HLA locus, with DRB1 the most and HLA-C the fewest. Reportedly, diagnosis of cytomegalovirus status by the classifier showed high specificity and sensitivity.

60 Vbeta and 13 Jbeta primers were used in PCR. In the original workflow: The count from a later analysis was 65 million to 90 million unique TCR beta chains, 9 million to 12 million of them shared. The data were produced by immunoSEQ multiplex PCR, yet TCRdb's version contains in-frame clones alone and is incomplete. Clonal size and the V and J genes are those of that table, whereas D and trimming came from the DNA. This table has 150,000 to 200,000 clones, roughly 80% appearing once. CDR3 size: 14 residues. Germline CDR1 and CDR2: SQVTM and ANQGSEA. V shed 7 bases, J shed 2 bases, and the junction held 6 bases outside the gene matches.

The source material was PBMCs. This chain connects TRBV29-1 to TRBJ2-7; TRBD2 agrees at 12 bases. The source is a girl between 10 and 17 years old in good health and CMV-seropositive. The CDR3 DNA sequence: TGCAGCGCCACACGGACTAGCGGGGCCTACGAGCAGTACTTC. Residues: CSATRTSGAYEQYF.